This TCR beta chain is drawn from a study of T-cell memory formation after mild COVID-19. Overall study: There were largely donor-specific TCR clusters. Study conclusions and caveats: Pre-infection memory showed some responding clones, and this suggested that cross-reactive memory joined. The main location of contracting CD4+ clones was CM and EM, and that of contracting CD8+ clones was EMRA.

TCR alpha and TCR beta cDNA libraries carrying sample barcodes and UMIs came from 5'RACE with constant-segment primers. TCRdb redid the calling of the 5' RACE reads with MiXCR, one entry per CDR3 protein. The profile covers about 410,000 distinct CDR3 sequences, with around 17% appearing a single time and 20% to 25% taken by the ten largest. The CDR3 has 14 amino acids. V lost 11 bases, J lost 0 bases, and 17 bases lay in between. As regards this clonotype: Its antigen is still unknown.

The sample taken for sequencing was PBMCs or a T cell subset sorted from them (not recorded which). This receptor was obtained from a man aged 18 to 30 who had mild COVID-19 (a few samples of this study predate the infection). Cell type and time point are not known. The genes are TRBV12-3 or TRBV12-4 and TRBJ2-7; possible D gene TRBD2, 6 bases. The CDR3 is CASSGTLGSYEQYF. CDR3 coding DNA: TGTGCCTCCTCCGGGACTCTAGGCTCCTACGAGCAGTACTTC.